A single sample gave rise to the 26 T cell receptor beta chains below, sequenced in a study of blood T cell repertoires in COVID-19. TCRdb's table, derived via immunoSEQ multiplex PCR, lists solely in-frame clones and lacks some. Among a few hundred thousand clones listed, about four fifths were seen once. Sequences were obtained from peripheral blood. All receptors come from a woman aged 50 to 65 with acute or convalescent COVID-19.

The chain carries TRBV4-3 and TRBJ1-5; no definite D call. In germline, CDR1 is LGHNA, CDR2 YSLEER. The CDR3 is 18 residues long. V was trimmed by 0 bases and J by 0 bases, leaving 15 bases between them. The CDR3 here is CASSQEWGGTYSNQPQHF. DNA for the CDR3: TGCGCCAGCAGCCAAGAATGGGGAGGCACCTATAGCAATCAGCCCCAGCATTTT.

The table lists this clone with a count of one. The chain links TRBV6-2 or TRBV6-3 to TRBJ2-1, with TRBD2 matching over 11 bases. The V gene end was trimmed by 4 bases and the J gene end by 15 bases; junction bases not matched to a gene: 17. The germline V gene has CDR1 MNHEY and CDR2 SVGEGT. There are 16 residues in the CDR3. CDR3 sequence: CASSFRTSGSTDPPFF. CDR3 DNA sequence: TGTGCCAGCAGTTTTCGAACTAGCGGGAGCACGGACCCGCCGTTCTTC.

This clone was observed a handful of times. The chain carries TRBV2 and TRBJ2-7, with D possibly matching TRBD1 (5 bases). V was clipped by 8 bases and J by 2 bases, with 10 bases between them. Germline CDR1 and CDR2: SNHLY and FYNNEI. The CDR3 consists of 12 residues. CDR3 amino acids: CASPGFTYEQYV. The DNA for the CDR3 is TGTGCCAGCCCAGGGTTTACCTACGAGCAGTACGTC.

This clone appeared a single time. The gene calls are TRBV5-1 and TRBJ1-1; the match to TRBD1 covers 7 bases. V lost 6 bases and J lost 6; bases outside the gene matches: 14. The V gene's germline CDR1 is SGHRS and CDR2 YFSETQ. The CDR3 spans 15 residues. In nucleotides, the CDR3 is TGCGCCAGCACCCGAGACAGGGTCGGAGAGGCTGAAGCTTTCTTT. Its translation is CASTRDRVGEAEAFF.

The genes are TRBV19 and TRBJ2-2; TRBD1 matches at 12 bases. The CDR3 is 16 residues long. The ends lost 5 bases at V and 7 bases at J; junction bases unmatched: 8. CDR1 is LNHDA, CDR2 SQIVND, per germline (reference sequence). CDR3 DNA sequence: TGTGCCAGTAGTTCGGGACAGGGGGCGGGTATCGGGGAGCTGTTTTTT. Protein product: CASSSGQGAGIGELFF. The whole variable domain, remainder taken from reference TRBV19 and TRBJ2-2, is DGGITQSPKYLFRKEGQNVTLSCEQNLNHDAMYWYRQDPGQGLRLIYYSQIVNDFQKGDIAEGYSVSREKKESFPLTVTSAQKNPTAFYLCASSSGQGAGIGELFFGEGSRLTVL.

The chain is built from TRBV7-9 and TRBJ2-7, with a tentative D call TRBD1 (5 bases). The ends were cut back, 7 bases at V and 1 base at J, with 11 bases in the middle. This CDR3 comprises 13 residues. Germline V lookup: CDR1 SEHNR, CDR2 FQNEAQ (reference sequence). The CDR3 reads CASIPRGSYEQYF. The CDR3 region has the DNA TGTGCCAGCATCCCTAGGGGTTCCTACGAGCAGTACTTC.

The chain joins TRBV7-2 to TRBJ2-5; D remains unclear. Matching the DNA end better, TRBJ2-7 makes the J call doubtful. Per the germline V gene, CDR1 is SGHTA and CDR2 is FQGNSA. This CDR3 contains 14 residues. The CDR3 DNA reads TGTGCCAGCAGCTTAGGGGCAGGCTCCTACGAGCAGTACTTC. Encoded protein: CASSLGAGSYEQYF.

This clone has a handful of counts. The chain is built from TRBV20-1 and TRBJ2-1; D remains unclear. The germline V and J ends were trimmed by 1 base and 10 bases, with 8 bases remaining between them. Germline loops: CDR1 DFQATT, CDR2 SNEGSKA (reference sequence). The CDR3 is 11 residues long. CDR3 DNA: TGCAGTGCTAGAGGGAGTGCAGAGCAGTTCTTC. This codes for CSARGSAEQFF.

The chain recombines TRBV10-3 with TRBJ2-1; 12 bases are shared with TRBD2. Trimming removed 3 bases from V and 7 bases from J; junction bases left unmatched: 10. There are 17 residues in the CDR3. From germline, CDR1 is ENHRY and CDR2 SYGVKD. CDR3 coding DNA: TGTGCCATCAGTGATCGAGCTAGCGGGGGGGCCTGGAATGAGCAGTTCTTC. Its protein is CAISDRASGGAWNEQFF.

This clone has more than one count but fewer than ten. The chain has TRBV7-8 and TRBJ1-6; TRBD1 is a possible D gene (5 bases). Between the trimmed V and J ends, which lost 0 bases and 5 bases, there was a span of 5 bases. The CDR3 contains 14 residues. Germline-derived CDR1 and CDR2 are SGHVS and FQNEAQ. The CDR3 region has the DNA TGTGCCAGCAGCTTAGCGACAGATAATTCACCCCTCCACTTT. Its translation is CASSLATDNSPLHF.

The chain joins TRBV3-1 (or the pseudogene TRBV3-2) to TRBJ1-1; D might be TRBD1 (5 bases). Germline CDR1 LGHDT, CDR2 YNNKEL (reference sequence). Trimming took 0 bases from V and 3 from J, leaving 14 bases between them. CDR3 size: 16 residues. CDR3 nucleotides: TGTGCCAGCAGCCAAGAAGGAGCCAGGGCGGACACTGAAGCTTTCTTT. Translated, it gives CASSQEGARADTEAFF.

In this sample, this clone turned up once. The gene calls are TRBV19 and TRBJ1-4, with D perhaps TRBD1 (5 bases). V dropped 6 bases and J dropped 0 bases, with 11 bases sitting between them. The germline V gene encodes CDR1 LNHDA and CDR2 SQIVND (reference sequence). There are 15 residues in the CDR3. CDR3 amino acids: CASRKAGATNEKLFF. The CDR3 bases are TGTGCCAGTAGAAAGGCGGGGGCAACTAATGAAAAACTGTTTTTT.

This clone was found once. The chain combines TRBV5-8 with TRBJ2-7; D might be TRBD2 (6 bases). V gave up 3 bases and J gave up 7 bases, with 11 bases separating them. The CDR3 is 12 amino acids. From germline, CDR1 is SGHTS and CDR2 YDEGEE. In nucleotides, the CDR3 is TGTGCCAGCAGCTGGGGGACTTTAGAGCAGTACTTC. Residues: CASSWGTLEQYF.

This clone was picked up one time. V usage is TRBV21-1 and J usage is TRBJ2-1; the DNA was not used to check the table's D call, TRBD2. TRBV21-1 is a listed pseudogene. The CDR3 consists of 12 residues. Here the CDR3 DNA reads TGTGCCAGCAGCGCAAGAGTTGGTGAGCAGTTCTTC. This translates into CASSARVGEQFF.

The chain couples TRBV2 to TRBJ1-1; 9 nucleotides line up with TRBD1. Germline loops: CDR1 SNHLY, CDR2 FYNNEI. The CDR3 is 14 residues long. V lost 5 bases to trimming and J lost 4 bases; unmatched junction nucleotides: 5. This CDR3 reads CASSIDRGGTEAFF. The DNA for the CDR3 is TGTGCCAGCAGTATCGACAGGGGGGGCACTGAAGCTTTCTTT.

CDR3 coding DNA: TGTGCCAGCAGTGACATATACGGGACAGGGGACAATGAGCAGTTCTTC. Amino acid sequence: CASSDIYGTGDNEQFF. The gene calls are TRBV6-1 and TRBJ2-1; TRBD1 matches 10 bases. Germline-derived CDR1 and CDR2 are MNHNS and SASEGT. V shed 3 bases, J shed 5 bases, and the junction held 7 bases outside the gene matches. The CDR3 consists of 16 residues.

The V and J genes are TRBV25-1 and TRBJ2-2, with 9 positions matching TRBD1. The J segment lost 5 bases and the V segment lost 4 bases, leaving 2 bases of the junction unmatched. Germline CDR1 and CDR2: MGHDK and SYGVNS. This CDR3 spans 14 amino acids. The CDR3 sequence: CASSATGGTGELFF. The CDR3, as DNA: TGTGCCAGCAGTGCGACAGGGGGTACCGGGGAGCTGTTTTTT.

This clone turned up a few times. This chain connects TRBV5-1 to TRBJ2-3; D not resolved. V dropped 4 bases and J dropped 3 bases, with 6 bases sitting between them. CDR1 and CDR2 from the germline V gene are SGHRS and YFSETQ. The CDR3 loop spans 12 amino acids. The CDR3 protein is CASSPQTDTQYF. CDR3 in DNA: TGCGCCAGCAGCCCGCAGACAGATACGCAGTATTTT.

V and J are TRBV12-5 and TRBJ2-4; D is perhaps TRBD1 (6 bases). Per the germline V gene, CDR1 is LGHNT and CDR2 is FRNRAP. CDR3 length: 17 residues. Trimming removed 1 base at V and 0 bases at J, with 13 bases between. The CDR3 DNA follows: TGTGCTAGTGGTTTGGACCGACAGGAAATAGCCAAAAACATTCAGTACTTC. This gives the protein CASGLDRQEIAKNIQYF. The complete variable domain, with remaining parts taken from reference TRBV12-5 and TRBJ2-4, reads DARVTQTPRHKVTEMGQEVTMRCQPILGHNTVFWYRQTMMQGLELLAYFRNRAPLDDSGMPKDRFSAEMPDATLATLKIQPSEPRDSAVYFCASGLDRQEIAKNIQYFGAGTRLSVL.

This chain joins TRBV5-1 and TRBJ1-5, with TRBD1 matching 7 bases. The V and J ends lost 1 base and 4 bases, in that order; junction bases with no gene match: 17. The CDR3 sequence is 19 residues long. The V gene's germline CDR1 is SGHRS and CDR2 YFSETQ. CDR3 coding DNA: TGCGCCAGCAGCTTGTATCAGATTCTACAGGGGCAGGGAAATCAGCCCCAGCATTTT. Translated: CASSLYQILQGQGNQPQHF.

CDR3 nucleotides: TGTGCCATCACGATGGACAGGCGAAATGAGCAGTTCTTC. Protein product: CAITMDRRNEQFF. This chain links TRBV10-3 with TRBJ2-1; TRBD1 matches 7 bases. With V trimmed by 7 bases and J by 7 bases, 7 bases remained unmatched. CDR1 ENHRY and CDR2 SYGVKD come from the germline V gene. The CDR3 has 13 amino acids.

The chain has TRBV28 and TRBJ2-7; D is unclear. V lost 5 bases, J lost 7 bases, and 12 bases lay in between. CDR3 size: 12 residues. Germline V gene lookup returns CDR1 MDHEN and CDR2 SYDVKM. The CDR3 region has the DNA TGTGCCAGCAGTATCCTAGTCGGGGAGCAGTACTTC. Encoded protein: CASSILVGEQYF.

V is TRBV5-1 and J is TRBJ2-2; no clear D gene. Germline lookup yields CDR1 SGHRS and CDR2 YFSETQ. V gave up 0 bases and J gave up 6 bases, with 6 bases separating them. CDR3 length: 13 amino acids. The CDR3 DNA is TGCGCCAGCAGCTTGGTGTCCTCCGGGGAGCTGTTTTTT. This gives the protein CASSLVSSGELFF.

The chain couples TRBV7-6 to TRBJ2-2, with D possibly being TRBD2 (6 bases). CDR3 size: 14 residues. Germline CDR1 and CDR2: SGHVS and FNYEAQ. V lost 5 bases to trimming and J lost 5 bases, with 12 bases between them. The CDR3 sequence is CASSPTGLTGELFF. In DNA form, the CDR3 reads TGTGCCAGCAGCCCGACGGGACTTACCGGGGAGCTGTTTTTT. The full variable domain, in which reference TRBV7-6 and TRBJ2-2 provide the parts outside the CDR3, is GAGVSQSPRYKVTKRGQDVALRCDPISGHVSLYWYRQALGQGPEFLTYFNYEAQQDKSGLPNDRFSAERPEGSISTLTIQRTEQRDSAMYRCASSPTGLTGELFFGEGSRLTVL.

The rearrangement joins TRBV5-1 to TRBJ2-7; 14 bases align to TRBD2. The CDR3 sequence is 17 residues long. Per germline, CDR1 SGHRS and CDR2 YFSETQ. Germline trimming cut 3 bases from V and 5 bases from J; bases unmatched to any gene: 10. The CDR3 nucleotides are TGCGCCAGCAGCTCTGGGACTAGCGGGAGAGAAAGGAACGAGCAGTACTTC. Its protein product is CASSSGTSGRERNEQYF.

This clone was counted once. The chain has TRBV2 and TRBJ2-2; 8 bases agree with TRBD2. This CDR3 comprises 15 residues. Germline V gene lookup returns CDR1 SNHLY and CDR2 FYNNEI. J lost 4 bases, V lost 6 bases, and 7 bases had no gene match. The CDR3 protein is CASSPYSGATGELFF. In nucleotides, the CDR3 is TGTGCCAGCAGCCCTTATAGCGGGGCCACCGGGGAGCTGTTTTTT.